These 5 T cell receptor beta chains originate from one sample sequenced in a study of cytomegalovirus exposure and HLA in healthy donors. Repertoires were generated with immunoSEQ multiplex PCR, while TCRdb's copy carries only in-frame clones and drops some. There are around 350,000 clones in the sample; 86% occur only once, and roughly 0.82% lies in the top ten. The sequenced sample consisted of PBMCs. These receptors were obtained from a woman between 18 and 29 years old in good health and CMV-seronegative.

The rearrangement joins TRBV18 to TRBJ2-7; the D gene is possibly TRBD2 (6 bases). CDR3 size: 15 residues. Germline lookup yields CDR1 KGHSH and CDR2 LQKENI. V gave up 1 base and J gave up 7 bases, with 17 bases separating them. Written as DNA, the CDR3 is TGTGCCAGCTCACCACGGATAGGGAGGTCGGAGGAGCAGTACTTC. It translates to CASSPRIGRSEEQYF.

This clone was seen only a few times. This rearrangement joins TRBV11-2 to TRBJ1-1; D unclear. The V and J ends lost 3 bases and 1 base respectively, with 15 bases between them. The CDR3 is 16 residues long. Per the germline V gene, CDR1 is SGHAT and CDR2 is FQNNGV. The CDR3 DNA is TGTGCCAGCAGCTTCTCCAAGAATAGGAGGAACACTGAAGCTTTCTTT. This encodes CASSFSKNRRNTEAFF.

This clone was seen once. The chain links TRBV5-4 to TRBJ2-3, with TRBD2 matching over 7 bases. J was trimmed by 4 bases and V by 3 bases; bases with no gene match: 11. The CDR3 length is 16 residues. The germline V gene encodes CDR1 SGHNT and CDR2 YYREEE (reference sequence). The chain's CDR3 is CASSSGGGSRADTQYF. In DNA form, the CDR3 reads TGTGCCAGCAGCTCCGGAGGCGGGAGTAGGGCAGATACGCAGTATTTT. Full variable domain (rest looked up from reference TRBV5-4 and TRBJ2-3): ETGVTQSPTHLIKTRGQQVTLRCSSQSGHNTVSWYQQALGQGPQFIFQYYREEENGRGNFPPRFSGLQFPNYSSELNVNALELDDSALYLCASSSGGGSRADTQYFGPGTRLTVL.

The chain carries TRBV28 and TRBJ2-7; TRBD2 is a possible D gene (5 bases). Trimming cost V 8 bases and J 0 bases, with 14 bases left between them. The CDR3 consists of 14 residues. Germline CDR1 reads MDHEN; CDR2 reads SYDVKM. CDR3 in amino acids: CASAIDGSSYEQYF. The CDR3 DNA follows: TGTGCCAGCGCGATCGATGGGAGCTCCTACGAGCAGTACTTC.

The chain joins TRBV12-5 to TRBJ2-5, with D tentatively TRBD2 (5 bases). Trimming left V 3 bases short and J 5 bases short, with 10 bases between. Germline-derived CDR1 and CDR2 are LGHNT and FRNRAP. CDR3 size: 13 residues. The CDR3 is CASGLEGVETQYF. For the CDR3, the DNA is TGTGCTAGTGGTTTAGAGGGAGTGGAGACCCAGTACTTC.